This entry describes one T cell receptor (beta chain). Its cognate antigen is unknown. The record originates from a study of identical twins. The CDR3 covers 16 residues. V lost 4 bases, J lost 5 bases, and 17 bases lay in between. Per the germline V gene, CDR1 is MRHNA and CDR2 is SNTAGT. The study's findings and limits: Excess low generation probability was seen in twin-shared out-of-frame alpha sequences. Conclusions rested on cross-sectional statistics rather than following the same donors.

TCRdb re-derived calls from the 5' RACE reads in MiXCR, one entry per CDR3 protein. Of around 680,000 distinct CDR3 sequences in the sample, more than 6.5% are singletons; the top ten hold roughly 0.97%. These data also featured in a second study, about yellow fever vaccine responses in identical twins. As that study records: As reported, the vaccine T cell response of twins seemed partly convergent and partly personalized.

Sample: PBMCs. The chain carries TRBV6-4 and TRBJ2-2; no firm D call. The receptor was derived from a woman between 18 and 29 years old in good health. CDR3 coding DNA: TGTGCCAGCAGTGCTCGGAGCATGGCCCAAACCGGGGAGCTGTTTTTT. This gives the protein CASSARSMAQTGELFF.